This TCR beta chain was captured in a study of shared clonotypes between healthy human individuals. All participating donors were Caucasian adults from Nashville, Tennessee. Partitioning of CD4+ cells yielded a CD45RA+ naive subset and a CD45RA-negative memory subset. The CDR3 totals 15 residues. Trimming took 3 bases from V and 0 from J, leaving 8 bases between them. The germline gives CDR1 MGHDK, CDR2 SYGVNS. About this clone itself: Its antigen is not known.

Findings and caveats of the study: Sorted-subset sequencing was shown by rarefaction to be incomplete despite large depth. Tissue TCR repertoires likely differ from these blood-only repertoires.

Data came from immunoSEQ multiplex PCR; TCRdb stores just in-frame clones and leaves some out. The sample holds about 2.3 million clones, about 90% seen once. The receptor comes from a young man in good health. Some clones in this sample may be carry-over from other donors' samples. The chain employs TRBV25-1 and TRBJ2-2, with unresolved D. The specimen was naive CD4+ T cells from PBMCs. Subset of the sample: CD45RA+ positively selected. CDR3 nucleotide sequence: TGTGCCAGCAGTGACCAAAATCCGAACACCGGGGAGCTGTTTTTT. Translation: CASSDQNPNTGELFF.